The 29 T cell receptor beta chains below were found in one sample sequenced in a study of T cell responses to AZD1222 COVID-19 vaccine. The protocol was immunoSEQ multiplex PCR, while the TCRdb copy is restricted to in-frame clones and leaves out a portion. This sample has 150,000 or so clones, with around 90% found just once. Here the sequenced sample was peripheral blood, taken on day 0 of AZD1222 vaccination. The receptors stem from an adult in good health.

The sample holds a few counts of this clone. CDR3 sequence (DNA): TGTGCCAGCAGCCAGGGACGGACAGGGGTCGAAATACGCAATCAGCCCCAGCATTTT. Translation gives CASSQGRTGVEIRNQPQHF. This chain joins TRBV3-1 (or the pseudogene TRBV3-2) and TRBJ1-5; 9 bases line up with TRBD1. Germline V lookup: CDR1 LGHDT, CDR2 YNNKEL (reference sequence). The V and J ends lost 3 bases and 2 bases, in that order; junction bases with no gene match: 14. The CDR3 is 19 amino acids.

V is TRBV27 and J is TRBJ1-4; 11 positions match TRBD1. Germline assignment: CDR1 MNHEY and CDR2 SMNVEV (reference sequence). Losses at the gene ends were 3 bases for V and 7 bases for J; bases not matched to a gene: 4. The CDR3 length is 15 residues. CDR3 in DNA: TGTGCCAGCAGTTTCCTCGGACAGGGGGCTGAAAAACTGTTTTTT. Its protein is CASSFLGQGAEKLFF. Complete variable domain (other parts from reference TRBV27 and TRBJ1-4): EAQVTQNPRYLITVTGKKLTVTCSQNMNHEYMSWYRQDPGLGLRQIYYSMNVEVTDKGDVPEGYKVSRKEKRNFPLILESPSPNQTSLYFCASSFLGQGAEKLFFGSGTQLSVL.

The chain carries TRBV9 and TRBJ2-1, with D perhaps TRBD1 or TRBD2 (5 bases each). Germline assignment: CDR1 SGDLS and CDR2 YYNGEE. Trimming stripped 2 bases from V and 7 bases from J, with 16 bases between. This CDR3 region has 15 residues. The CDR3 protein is CASSVKPGRQNEQFF. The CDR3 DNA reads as TGTGCCAGCAGCGTGAAACCGGGACGTCAGAATGAGCAGTTCTTC.

The CDR3 region has the DNA TGTGCCAGCAGCCAAAACCGGAACATGAACACTGAAGCTTTCTTT. Translating gives CASSQNRNMNTEAFF. The rearrangement uses TRBV7-2 and TRBJ1-1; D gene uncertain. V lost 5 bases, J lost 0 bases, and 13 bases lay in between. There are 15 residues in the CDR3. Germline V lookup: CDR1 SGHTA, CDR2 FQGNSA.

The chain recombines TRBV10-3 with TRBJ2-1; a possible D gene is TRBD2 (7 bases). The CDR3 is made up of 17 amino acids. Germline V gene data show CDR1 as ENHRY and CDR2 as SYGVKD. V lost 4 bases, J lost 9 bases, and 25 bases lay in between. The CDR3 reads CAISAVTGGPDVCEQFF. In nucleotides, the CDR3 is TGTGCCATCAGTGCCGTCACGGGGGGCCCAGATGTATGTGAGCAGTTCTTC.

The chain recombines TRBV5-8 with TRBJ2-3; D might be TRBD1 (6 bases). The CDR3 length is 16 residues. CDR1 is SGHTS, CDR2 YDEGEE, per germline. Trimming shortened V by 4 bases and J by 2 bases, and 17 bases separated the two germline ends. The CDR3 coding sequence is TGTGCCAGCAGCCCCGCCCTGGGACACCCCACAGATACGCAGTATTTT. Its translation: CASSPALGHPTDTQYF.

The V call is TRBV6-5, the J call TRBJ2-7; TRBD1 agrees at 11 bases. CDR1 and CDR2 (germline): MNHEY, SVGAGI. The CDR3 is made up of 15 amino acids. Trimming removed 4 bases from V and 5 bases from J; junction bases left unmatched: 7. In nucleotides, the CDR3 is TGTGCCAGCAGTTCCGGACAGGGGGCGTCCCACGAGCAGTACTTC. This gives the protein CASSSGQGASHEQYF.

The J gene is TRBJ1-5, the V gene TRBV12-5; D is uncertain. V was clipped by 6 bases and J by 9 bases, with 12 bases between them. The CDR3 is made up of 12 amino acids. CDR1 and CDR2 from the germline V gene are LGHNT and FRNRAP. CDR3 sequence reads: CASGPPRGPQHF. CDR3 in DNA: TGTGCTAGTGGCCCCCCCCGGGGGCCCCAGCATTTT.

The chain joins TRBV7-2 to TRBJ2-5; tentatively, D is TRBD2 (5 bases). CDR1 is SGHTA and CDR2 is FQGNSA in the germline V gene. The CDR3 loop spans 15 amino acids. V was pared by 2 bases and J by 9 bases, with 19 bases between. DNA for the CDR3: TGTGCCAGCAGCTTATATATGGGCGCTAACGGGGCCCAGTACTTC. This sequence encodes CASSLYMGANGAQYF.

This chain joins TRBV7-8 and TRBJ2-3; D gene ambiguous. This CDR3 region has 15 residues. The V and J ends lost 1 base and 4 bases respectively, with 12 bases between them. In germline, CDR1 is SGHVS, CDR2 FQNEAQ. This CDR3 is CASSLDKGAADTQYF. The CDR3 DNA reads TGTGCCAGCAGCTTAGATAAGGGCGCGGCAGATACGCAGTATTTT.

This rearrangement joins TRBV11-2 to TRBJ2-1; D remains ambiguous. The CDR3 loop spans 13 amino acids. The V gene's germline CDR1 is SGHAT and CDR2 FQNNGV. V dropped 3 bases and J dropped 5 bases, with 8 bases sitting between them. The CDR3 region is CASSLGFNNEQFF. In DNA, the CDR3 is TGTGCCAGCAGCTTGGGCTTTAACAATGAGCAGTTCTTC. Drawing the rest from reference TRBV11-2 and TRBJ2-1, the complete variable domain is EAGVAQSPRYKIIEKRQSVAFWCNPISGHATLYWYQQILGQGPKLLIQFQNNGVVDDSQLPKDRFSAERLKGVDSTLKIQPAKLEDSAVYLCASSLGFNNEQFFGPGTRLTVL.

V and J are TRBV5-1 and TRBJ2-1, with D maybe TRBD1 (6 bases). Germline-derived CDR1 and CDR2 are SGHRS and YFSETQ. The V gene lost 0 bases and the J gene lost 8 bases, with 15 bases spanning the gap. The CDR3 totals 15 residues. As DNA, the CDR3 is TGCGCCAGCAGCTTGGTGGGGGCGTCCTTCGATGAGCAGTTCTTC. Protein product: CASSLVGASFDEQFF.

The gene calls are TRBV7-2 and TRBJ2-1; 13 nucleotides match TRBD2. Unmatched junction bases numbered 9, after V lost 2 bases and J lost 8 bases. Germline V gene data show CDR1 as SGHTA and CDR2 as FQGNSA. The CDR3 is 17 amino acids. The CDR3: CASSLRLAGGPGDEQFF. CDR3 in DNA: TGTGCCAGCAGCTTACGACTAGCGGGAGGCCCAGGGGATGAGCAGTTCTTC. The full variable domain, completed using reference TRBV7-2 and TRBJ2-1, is GAGVSQSPSNKVTEKGKDVELRCDPISGHTALYWYRQSLGQGLEFLIYFQGNSAPDKSGLPSDRFSAERTGGSVSTLTIQRTQQEDSAVYLCASSLRLAGGPGDEQFFGPGTRLTVL.

The CDR3 reads CASSLSGFIQPQHF. For the CDR3, the DNA is TGTGCCAGCAGTTTATCAGGGTTCATTCAGCCCCAGCATTTT. The chain joins TRBV27 to TRBJ1-5; the D is unclear. The germline V and J ends were trimmed by 0 bases and 6 bases, with 9 bases remaining between them. This CDR3 is 14 amino acids long. CDR1 is MNHEY, CDR2 SMNVEV, per germline (reference sequence).

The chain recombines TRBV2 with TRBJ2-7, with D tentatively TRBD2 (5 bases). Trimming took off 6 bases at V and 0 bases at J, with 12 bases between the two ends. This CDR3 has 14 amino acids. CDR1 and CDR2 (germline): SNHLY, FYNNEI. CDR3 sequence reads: CASSSEGGSYEQYF. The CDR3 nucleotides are TGTGCCAGCAGCTCAGAGGGCGGCTCCTACGAGCAGTACTTC.

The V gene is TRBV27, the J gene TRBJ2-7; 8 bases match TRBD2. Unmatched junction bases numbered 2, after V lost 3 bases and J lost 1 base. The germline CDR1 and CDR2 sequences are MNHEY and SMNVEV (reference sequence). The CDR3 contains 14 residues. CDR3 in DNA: TGTGCCAGCAGTTTTTCGGGAGGGTCCTACGAGCAGTACTTC. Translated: CASSFSGGSYEQYF.

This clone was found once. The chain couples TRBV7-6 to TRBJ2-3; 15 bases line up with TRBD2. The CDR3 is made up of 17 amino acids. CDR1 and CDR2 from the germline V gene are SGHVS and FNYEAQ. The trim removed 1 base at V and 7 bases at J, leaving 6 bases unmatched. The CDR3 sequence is CASSLGTSGGAVNTQYF. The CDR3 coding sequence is TGTGCCAGCAGCTTAGGGACTAGCGGGGGGGCCGTAAATACGCAGTATTTT.

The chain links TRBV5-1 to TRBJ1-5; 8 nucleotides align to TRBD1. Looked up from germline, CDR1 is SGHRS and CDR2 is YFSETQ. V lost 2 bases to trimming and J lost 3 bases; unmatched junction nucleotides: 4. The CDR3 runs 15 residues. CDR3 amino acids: CASSLGTGYNQPQHF. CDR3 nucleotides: TGCGCCAGCAGCTTAGGGACAGGTTACAATCAGCCCCAGCATTTT.

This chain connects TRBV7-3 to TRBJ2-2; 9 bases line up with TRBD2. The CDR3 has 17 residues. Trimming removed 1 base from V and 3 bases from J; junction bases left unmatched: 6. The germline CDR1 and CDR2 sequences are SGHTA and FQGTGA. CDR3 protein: CASSLKVTSGHTGELFF. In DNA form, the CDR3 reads TGTGCCAGCAGCTTAAAAGTGACTAGCGGACACACCGGGGAGCTGTTTTTT.

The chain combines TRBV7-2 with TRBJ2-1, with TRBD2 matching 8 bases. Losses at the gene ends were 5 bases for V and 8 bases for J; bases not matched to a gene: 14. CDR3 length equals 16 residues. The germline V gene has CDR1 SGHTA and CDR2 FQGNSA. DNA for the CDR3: TGTGCCAGCAGCACAGGAGGGGTAGCGGGAACCCATGAGCAGTTCTTC. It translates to CASSTGGVAGTHEQFF. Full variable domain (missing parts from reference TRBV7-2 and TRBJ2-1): GAGVSQSPSNKVTEKGKDVELRCDPISGHTALYWYRQSLGQGLEFLIYFQGNSAPDKSGLPSDRFSAERTGGSVSTLTIQRTQQEDSAVYLCASSTGGVAGTHEQFFGPGTRLTVL.

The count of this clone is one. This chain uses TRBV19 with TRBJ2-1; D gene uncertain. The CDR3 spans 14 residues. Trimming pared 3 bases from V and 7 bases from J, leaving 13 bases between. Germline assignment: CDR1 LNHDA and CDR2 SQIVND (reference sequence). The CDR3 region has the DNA TGTGCCAGTAGTATCGCAAGCGTGGGGAATGAGCAGTTCTTC. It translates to CASSIASVGNEQFF.

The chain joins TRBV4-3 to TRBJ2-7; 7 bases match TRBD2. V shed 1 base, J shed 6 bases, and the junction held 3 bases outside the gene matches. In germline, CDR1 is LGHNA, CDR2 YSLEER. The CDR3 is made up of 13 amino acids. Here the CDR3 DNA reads TGCGCCAGCAGCCAAGTAGCGGGCGGCGAGCAGTACTTC. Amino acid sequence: CASSQVAGGEQYF.

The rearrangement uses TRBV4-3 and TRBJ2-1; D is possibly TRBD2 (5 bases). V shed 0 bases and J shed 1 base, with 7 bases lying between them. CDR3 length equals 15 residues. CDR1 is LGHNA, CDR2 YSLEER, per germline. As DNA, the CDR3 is TGCGCCAGCAGCCAAGACAAGCGGTCCTACAATGAGCAGTTCTTC. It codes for CASSQDKRSYNEQFF.

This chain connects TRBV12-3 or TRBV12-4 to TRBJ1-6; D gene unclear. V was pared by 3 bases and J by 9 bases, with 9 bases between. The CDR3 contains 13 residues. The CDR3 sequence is CASSLASPSPLHF. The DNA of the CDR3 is TGTGCCAGCAGTTTGGCCAGCCCTTCACCCCTCCACTTT.

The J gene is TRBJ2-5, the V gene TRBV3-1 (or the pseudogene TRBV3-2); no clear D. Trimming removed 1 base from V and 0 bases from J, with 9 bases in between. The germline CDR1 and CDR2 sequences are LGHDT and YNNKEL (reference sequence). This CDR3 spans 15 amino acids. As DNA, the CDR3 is TGTGCCAGCAGCCAAGGATCCCAATACCAAGAGACCCAGTACTTC. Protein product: CASSQGSQYQETQYF.

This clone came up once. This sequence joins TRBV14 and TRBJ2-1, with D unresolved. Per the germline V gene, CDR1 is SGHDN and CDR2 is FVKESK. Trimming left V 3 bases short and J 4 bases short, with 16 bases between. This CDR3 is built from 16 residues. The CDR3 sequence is CASSQSGGTLYNEQFF. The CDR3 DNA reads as TGTGCCAGCAGCCAGTCGGGCGGAACTCTGTACAATGAGCAGTTCTTC. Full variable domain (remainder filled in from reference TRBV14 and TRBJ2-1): EAGVTQFPSHSVIEKGQTVTLRCDPISGHDNLYWYRRVMGKEIKFLLHFVKESKQDESGMPNNRFLAERTGGTYSTLKVQPAELEDSGVYFCASSQSGGTLYNEQFFGPGTRLTVL.

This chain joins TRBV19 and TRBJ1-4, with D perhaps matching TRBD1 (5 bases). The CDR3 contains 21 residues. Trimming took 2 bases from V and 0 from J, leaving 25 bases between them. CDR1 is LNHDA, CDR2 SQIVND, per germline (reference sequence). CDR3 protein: CASSISITGLILAATNEKLFF. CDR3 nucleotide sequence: TGTGCCAGTAGTATAAGTATCACAGGACTTATTCTCGCAGCAACTAATGAAAAACTGTTTTTT.

CDR3 residues: CASSIDGHAVNEKLFF. The CDR3 DNA follows: TGTGCCAGTAGTATAGATGGTCATGCGGTGAATGAAAAACTGTTTTTT. V and J are TRBV19 and TRBJ1-4; no clear D. The V gene's germline CDR1 is LNHDA and CDR2 SQIVND (reference sequence). This CDR3 has 16 residues. With 0 bases removed from V and 5 bases from J, the gap between germline ends came to 13 bases.

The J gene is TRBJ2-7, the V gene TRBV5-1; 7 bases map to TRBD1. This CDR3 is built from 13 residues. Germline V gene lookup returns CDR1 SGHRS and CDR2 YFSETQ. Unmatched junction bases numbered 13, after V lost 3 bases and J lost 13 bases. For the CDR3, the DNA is TGCGCCAGCAGCTGGGCCCCCGGACAGGAGCTATACTTC. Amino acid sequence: CASSWAPGQELYF.